The clone carrying this T cell receptor (beta chain) was picked up many times. What it binds is not known. In germline, CDR1 is LGHNT, CDR2 FRNRAP. This CDR3 is built from 17 residues. V lost 3 bases and J 3 bases, leaving 18 bases between the germline ends. TCRdb re-derived calls from the reads in MiXCR, one entry per CDR3 protein. The sample yields approximately 910,000 distinct CDR3 sequences, roughly 31% seen once. This sample stems from a study of T cell repertoires in cytomegalovirus infection. Across the whole study: The authors used CMV epitopes that were HLA-C-restricted (recently identified) and HLA-B-restricted (well studied). Signatures in public TCR beta sequences pointed to both CMV infection and matching HLA type. Study conclusions and caveats: CMV-specific HLA-C-restricted TCR beta clonotypes dominated the ex vivo response.

The chain links TRBV12-5 to TRBJ2-1; D is possibly TRBD1 (6 bases). The specimen comprised cultured CD8+ T cells from PBMCs, sampled from culture after CMV antigen stimulation. This TCR was sampled from a human donor in good health (CMV status not recorded). Some clones in this sample may be carry-over from other donors' samples. The CDR3: CASGFLPEGVFYNEQFF. CDR3 nucleotide sequence: TGTGCTAGTGGTTTTCTCCCTGAGGGGGTCTTCTACAATGAGCAGTTCTTC.